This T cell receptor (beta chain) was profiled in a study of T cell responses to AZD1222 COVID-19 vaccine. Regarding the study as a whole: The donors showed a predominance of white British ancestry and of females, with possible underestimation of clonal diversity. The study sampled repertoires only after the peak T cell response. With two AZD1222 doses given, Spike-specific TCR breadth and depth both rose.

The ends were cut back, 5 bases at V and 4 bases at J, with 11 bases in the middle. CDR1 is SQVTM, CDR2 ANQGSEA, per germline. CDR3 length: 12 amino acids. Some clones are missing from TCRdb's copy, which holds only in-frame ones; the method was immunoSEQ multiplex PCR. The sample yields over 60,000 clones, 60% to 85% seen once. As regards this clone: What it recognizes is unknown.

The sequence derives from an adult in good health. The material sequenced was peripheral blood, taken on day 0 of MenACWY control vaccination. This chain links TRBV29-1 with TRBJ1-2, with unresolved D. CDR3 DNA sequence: TGCAGCGTTCCGGAGGTCCCCTATGGCTACACCTTC. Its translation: CSVPEVPYGYTF.